The 16 T cell receptor beta chains in this list originate from one sample, sequenced in a study of regulatory and conventional T cells in RAG deficiency. Clones were read by immunoSEQ multiplex PCR, and TCRdb kept only the in-frame ones, dropping some. In the table there are roughly 35,000 clones, 89% of which are singletons. These same data were also listed under a study on regulatory T cells. That work states: The primer mix had 52 TRBV and 13 TRBJ primers.

The sequenced material came from CD8+ T cells sorted from blood. The receptor set was obtained from a human donor in good health.

The genes are TRBV19 and TRBJ2-7, with TRBD1 matching over 9 bases. The CDR3 runs 15 residues. Germline loops: CDR1 LNHDA, CDR2 SQIVND (reference sequence). V shed 6 bases, J shed 2 bases, and the junction held 8 bases outside the gene matches. This CDR3 is CASSQPGQGTYEQYF. In nucleotides, the CDR3 is TGTGCCAGTAGCCAACCGGGACAGGGTACCTACGAGCAGTACTTC.

V usage is TRBV4-1 and J usage is TRBJ2-1, with TRBD2 matching 7 bases. Germline assignment: CDR1 MGHRA and CDR2 YSYEKL. The CDR3 runs to 15 residues. V dropped 4 bases and J dropped 4; count of bases not matched to a gene: 7. The CDR3: CASSPSSGVYNEQFF. Here the CDR3 DNA reads TGCGCCAGCAGCCCTTCTAGCGGCGTTTACAATGAGCAGTTCTTC.

This clone has a single count. The V gene is TRBV19, the J gene TRBJ2-7; a possible D gene is TRBD1 (6 bases). The ends were cut back, 4 bases at V and 6 bases at J, with 7 bases in the middle. This CDR3 region has 11 residues. Per the germline V gene, CDR1 is LNHDA and CDR2 is SQIVND (reference sequence). CDR3 sequence: CASSRGGEQYF. CDR3 bases: TGTGCCAGTAGTAGAGGGGGCGAGCAGTACTTC.

The gene calls are TRBV5-1 and TRBJ2-5, with 9 bases lining up with TRBD2. Germline V gene sequence: CDR1 SGHRS, CDR2 YFSETQ. J was trimmed by 5 bases and V by 0 bases; bases with no gene match: 14. The CDR3 covers 18 residues. The CDR3 nucleotides are TGCGCCAGCAGCTTGGAACTAGCGGGTGGAACCCTTCCCGAGACCCAGTACTTC. Residues: CASSLELAGGTLPETQYF.

CDR3 in amino acids: CASSFQATNEKLFF. The CDR3 DNA reads as TGTGCCAGCAGCTTTCAAGCAACTAATGAAAAACTGTTTTTT. This chain uses TRBV7-9 with TRBJ1-4; D is unclear. The CDR3 sequence is 14 residues long. Trimming left V 3 bases short and J 0 bases short, with 5 bases between. From germline, CDR1 is SEHNR and CDR2 FQNEAQ (reference sequence).

J is TRBJ1-5 and V is TRBV27; no clear D. The V gene lost 6 bases and the J gene lost 4 bases, with 10 bases spanning the gap. CDR1 is MNHEY, CDR2 SMNVEV, per germline (reference sequence). This CDR3 spans 13 amino acids. The CDR3 DNA follows: TGTGCCAGCAGCCCTAGACGGAATCAGCCCCAGCATTTT. It yields the protein CASSPRRNQPQHF.

The rearrangement uses TRBV18 and TRBJ1-3; D is unresolved. Germline V gene lookup returns CDR1 KGHSH and CDR2 LQKENI. V lost 2 bases, J lost 2 bases, and 4 bases lay in between. The CDR3 covers 13 residues. The CDR3 here is CASSPGAGNTIYF. The CDR3 coding sequence is TGTGCCAGCTCACCAGGGGCTGGAAACACCATATATTTT.

The chain combines TRBV18 with TRBJ1-3; tentative D call: TRBD1 (5 bases). The V gene's germline CDR1 is KGHSH and CDR2 LQKENI. This CDR3 has 17 residues. V lost 3 bases to trimming and J lost 0 bases, with 15 bases between them. The CDR3 DNA sequence: TGTGCCAGCTCACCCTCCCCGGGGGGGGGCTCTGGAAACACCATATATTTT. Its protein product is CASSPSPGGGSGNTIYF.

This clone has a single count. Here the CDR3 DNA reads TGTGCCAGCAGTCAAGAACAGGGATCCACTGAAGCTTTCTTT. Amino acid sequence: CASSQEQGSTEAFF. The chain is built from TRBV6-4 and TRBJ1-1; D may be TRBD1 (6 bases). The CDR3 is made up of 14 amino acids. CDR1 and CDR2 from the germline V gene are MRHNA and SNTAGT. Trimming removed 5 bases at V and 4 bases at J, with 14 bases between.

The V call is TRBV9, the J call TRBJ1-2; TRBD1 matches at 7 bases. CDR1 and CDR2 (germline): SGDLS, YYNGEE. The CDR3 totals 15 residues. J gave up 0 bases and V 3 bases, and 5 bases lay outside the gene matches. Here the CDR3 reads CASSEGTVANYGYTF. CDR3 in DNA: TGTGCCAGCAGCGAGGGGACAGTCGCTAACTATGGCTACACCTTC.

This chain connects TRBV28 to TRBJ1-5; 10 nucleotides align to TRBD1. The CDR3 spans 19 residues. Germline V lookup: CDR1 MDHEN, CDR2 SYDVKM. Trimming at V came to 7 bases and at J to 2 bases, leaving 17 bases not matched to a gene. Here the CDR3 reads CASTSFRRDRGGGNQPQHF. The CDR3 region has the DNA TGTGCCAGCACATCCTTCCGCCGGGACAGGGGTGGGGGCAATCAGCCCCAGCATTTT.

The chain couples TRBV5-1 to TRBJ2-7, with D maybe TRBD2 (5 bases). Germline lookup yields CDR1 SGHRS and CDR2 YFSETQ. This CDR3 region has 12 residues. V was pared by 3 bases and J by 7 bases, with 11 bases between. CDR3 residues: CASSSTGVEQYF. The CDR3 coding sequence is TGCGCCAGCAGCTCAACCGGGGTAGAGCAGTACTTC.

The genes are TRBV6-5 and TRBJ1-3; D remains unclear. CDR3 length: 11 amino acids. Germline V gene data show CDR1 as MNHEY and CDR2 as SVGAGI. The ends were cut back, 9 bases at V and 4 bases at J, with 7 bases in the middle. The CDR3 spells CASTTGNTIYF. DNA for the CDR3: TGTGCCAGTACGACGGGAAACACCATATATTTT.

V is TRBV28 and J is TRBJ1-6; 7 nucleotides align to TRBD1. Looked up from germline, CDR1 is MDHEN and CDR2 is SYDVKM. V lost 5 bases to trimming and J lost 9 bases; unmatched junction nucleotides: 4. This CDR3 region has 13 residues. In DNA form, the CDR3 reads TGTGCCAGCAGTCTCGACAGGGTTTCACCCCTCCACTTT. It is translated as CASSLDRVSPLHF.

This chain links TRBV2 with TRBJ2-7; no definite D call. From germline, CDR1 is SNHLY and CDR2 FYNNEI. V dropped 5 bases and J dropped 7 bases, with 9 bases sitting between them. This CDR3 is built from 11 residues. The CDR3 loop reads CASSPFEEQYF. The CDR3 nucleotides read TGTGCCAGCAGTCCATTTGAGGAGCAGTACTTC.

V is TRBV6-1 and J is TRBJ1-1; a possible D gene is TRBD1 (6 bases). V shed 6 bases and J shed 5 bases, with 13 bases lying between them. Germline-derived CDR1 and CDR2 are MNHNS and SASEGT. The CDR3 runs to 13 residues. CDR3 protein: CASRQGRETEAFF. CDR3 DNA sequence: TGTGCCAGCAGACAGGGAAGGGAAACTGAAGCTTTCTTT.